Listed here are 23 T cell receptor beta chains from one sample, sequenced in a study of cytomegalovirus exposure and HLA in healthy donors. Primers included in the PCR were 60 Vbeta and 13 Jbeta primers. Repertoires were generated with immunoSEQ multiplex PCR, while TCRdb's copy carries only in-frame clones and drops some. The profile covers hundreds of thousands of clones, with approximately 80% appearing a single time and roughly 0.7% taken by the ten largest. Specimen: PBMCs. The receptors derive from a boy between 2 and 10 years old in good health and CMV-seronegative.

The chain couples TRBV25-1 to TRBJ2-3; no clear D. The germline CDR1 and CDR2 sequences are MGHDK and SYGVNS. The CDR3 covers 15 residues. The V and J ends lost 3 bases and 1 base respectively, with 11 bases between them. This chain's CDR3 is CASSDYRTRTDTQYF. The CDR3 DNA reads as TGTGCCAGCAGTGATTACAGAACTCGCACAGATACGCAGTATTTT.

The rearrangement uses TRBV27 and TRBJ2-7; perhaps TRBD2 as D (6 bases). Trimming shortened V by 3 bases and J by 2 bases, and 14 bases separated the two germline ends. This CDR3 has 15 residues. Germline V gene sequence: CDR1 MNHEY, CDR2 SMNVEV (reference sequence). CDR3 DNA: TGTGCCAGCAGTTTCGGGTCCTGGGAGGCCTACGAGCAGTACTTC. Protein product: CASSFGSWEAYEQYF.

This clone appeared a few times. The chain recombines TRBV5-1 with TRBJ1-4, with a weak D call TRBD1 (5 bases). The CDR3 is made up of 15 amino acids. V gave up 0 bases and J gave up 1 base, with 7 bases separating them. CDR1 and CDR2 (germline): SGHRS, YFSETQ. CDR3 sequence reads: CASSLGQGTNEKLFF. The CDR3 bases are TGCGCCAGCAGCTTGGGTCAGGGAACTAATGAAAAACTGTTTTTT.

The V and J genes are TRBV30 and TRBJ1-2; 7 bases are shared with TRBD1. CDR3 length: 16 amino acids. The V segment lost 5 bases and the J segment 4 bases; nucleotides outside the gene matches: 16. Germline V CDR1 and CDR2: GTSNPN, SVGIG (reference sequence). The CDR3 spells CAWDHFTGVYPYGYTF. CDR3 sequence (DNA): TGTGCCTGGGACCATTTTACAGGGGTCTACCCCTATGGCTACACCTTC.

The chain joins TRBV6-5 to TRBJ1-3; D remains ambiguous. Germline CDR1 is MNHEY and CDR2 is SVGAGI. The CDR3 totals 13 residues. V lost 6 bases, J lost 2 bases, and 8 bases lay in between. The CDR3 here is CASSLRTGNTIYF. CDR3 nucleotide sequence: TGTGCCAGCAGCCTGAGGACTGGAAACACCATATATTTT.

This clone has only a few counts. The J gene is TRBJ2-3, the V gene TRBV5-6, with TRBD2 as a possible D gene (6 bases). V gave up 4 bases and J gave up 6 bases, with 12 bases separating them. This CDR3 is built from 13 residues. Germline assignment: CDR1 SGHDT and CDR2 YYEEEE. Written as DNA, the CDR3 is TGTGCCAGCAGCCAGACTAGTTCCGATACGCAGTATTTT. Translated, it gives CASSQTSSDTQYF.

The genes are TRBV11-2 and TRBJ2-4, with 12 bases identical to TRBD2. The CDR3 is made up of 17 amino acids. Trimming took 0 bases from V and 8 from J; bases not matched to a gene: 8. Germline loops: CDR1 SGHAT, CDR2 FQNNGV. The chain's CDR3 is CASSLERLAGGPDIQYF. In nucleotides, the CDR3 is TGTGCCAGCAGCTTAGAACGGCTAGCGGGGGGGCCGGACATTCAGTACTTC.

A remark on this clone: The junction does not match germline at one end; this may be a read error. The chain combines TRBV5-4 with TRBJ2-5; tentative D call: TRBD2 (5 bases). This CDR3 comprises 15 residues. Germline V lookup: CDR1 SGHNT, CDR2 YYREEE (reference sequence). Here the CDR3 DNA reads TGTGCCAGCAGCTTGGGTGGGAGTCGGCAAGCGACCCAGTACTTC. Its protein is CASSLGGSRQATQYF.

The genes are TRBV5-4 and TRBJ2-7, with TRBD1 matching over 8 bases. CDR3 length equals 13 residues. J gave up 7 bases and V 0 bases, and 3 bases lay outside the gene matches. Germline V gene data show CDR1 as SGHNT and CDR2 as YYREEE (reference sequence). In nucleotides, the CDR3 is TGTGCCAGCAGCTTGGTAGGGACAGGTGAGCAGTACTTC. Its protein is CASSLVGTGEQYF.

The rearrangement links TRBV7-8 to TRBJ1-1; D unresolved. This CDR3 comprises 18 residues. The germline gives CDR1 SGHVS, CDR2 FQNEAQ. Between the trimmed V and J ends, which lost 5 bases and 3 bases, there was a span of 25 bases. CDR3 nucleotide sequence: TGTGCCAGCAGCCGATCTGACCGGTGGTCGGGGTTCTACACTGAAGCTTTCTTT. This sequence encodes CASSRSDRWSGFYTEAFF.

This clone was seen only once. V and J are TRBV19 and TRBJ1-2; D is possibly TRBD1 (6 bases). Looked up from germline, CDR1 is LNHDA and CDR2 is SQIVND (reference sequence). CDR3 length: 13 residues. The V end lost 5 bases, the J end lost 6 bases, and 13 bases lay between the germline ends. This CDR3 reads CASSPYGQNGYTF. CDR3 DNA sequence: TGTGCCAGTAGTCCTTACGGACAGAATGGCTACACCTTC.

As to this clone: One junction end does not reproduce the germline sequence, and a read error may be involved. The CDR3 region has the DNA TGTGCCAGCTCGCCACAGGGGGCGGTTGATAGGACTGAAGCTTTCTTT. Its protein is CASSPQGAVDRTEAFF. V is TRBV18 and J is TRBJ1-1; 9 nucleotides line up with TRBD1. The CDR3 is made up of 16 amino acids. Germline CDR1 KGHSH, CDR2 LQKENI.

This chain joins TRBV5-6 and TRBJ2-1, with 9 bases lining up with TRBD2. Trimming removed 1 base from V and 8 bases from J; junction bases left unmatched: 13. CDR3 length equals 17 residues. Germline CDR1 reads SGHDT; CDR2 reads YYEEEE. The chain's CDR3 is CASSLTPGTSRFDEQFF. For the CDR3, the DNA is TGTGCCAGCAGCTTGACACCCGGGACTAGCCGGTTCGATGAGCAGTTCTTC.

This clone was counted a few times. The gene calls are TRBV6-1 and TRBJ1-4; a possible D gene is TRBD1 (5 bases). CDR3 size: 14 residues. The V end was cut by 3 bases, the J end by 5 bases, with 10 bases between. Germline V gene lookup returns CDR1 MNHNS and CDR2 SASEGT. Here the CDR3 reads CASSDPGRNEKLFF. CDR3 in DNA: TGTGCCAGCAGTGATCCAGGGAGGAATGAAAAACTGTTTTTT.

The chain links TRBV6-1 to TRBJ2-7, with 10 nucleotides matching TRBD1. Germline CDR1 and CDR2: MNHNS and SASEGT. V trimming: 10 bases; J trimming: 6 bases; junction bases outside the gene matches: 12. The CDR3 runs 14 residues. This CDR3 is CATLRGTGAFEQYF. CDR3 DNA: TGTGCCACCCTTCGCGGGACAGGGGCTTTCGAGCAGTACTTC.

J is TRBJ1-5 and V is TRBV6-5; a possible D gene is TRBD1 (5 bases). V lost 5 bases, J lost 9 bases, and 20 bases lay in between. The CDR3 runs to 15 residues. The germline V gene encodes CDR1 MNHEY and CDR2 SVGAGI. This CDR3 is CASSLRGGAQWPQHF. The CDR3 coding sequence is TGTGCCAGCAGTCTCCGTGGAGGGGCACAATGGCCCCAGCATTTT.

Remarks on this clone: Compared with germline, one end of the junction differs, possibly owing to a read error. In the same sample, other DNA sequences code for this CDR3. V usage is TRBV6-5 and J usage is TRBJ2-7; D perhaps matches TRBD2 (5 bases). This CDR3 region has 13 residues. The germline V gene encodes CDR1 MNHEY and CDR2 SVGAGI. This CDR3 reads CASSYGIASEQYF. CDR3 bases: TGTGCCAGTAGTTACGGGATAGCGTCCGAGCAGTACTTC.

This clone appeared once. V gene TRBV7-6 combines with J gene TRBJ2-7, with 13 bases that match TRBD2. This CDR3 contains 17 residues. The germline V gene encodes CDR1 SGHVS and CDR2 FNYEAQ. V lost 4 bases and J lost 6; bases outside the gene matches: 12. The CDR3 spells CASSSPRTSGRSPEQYF. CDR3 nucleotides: TGTGCCAGCAGCTCTCCCAGGACTAGCGGGAGATCCCCCGAGCAGTACTTC.

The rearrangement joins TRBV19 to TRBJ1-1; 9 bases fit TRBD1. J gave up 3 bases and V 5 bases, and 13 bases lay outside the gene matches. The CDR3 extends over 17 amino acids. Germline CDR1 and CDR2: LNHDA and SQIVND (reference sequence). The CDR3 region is CASSLLQGAATDTEAFF. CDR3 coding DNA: TGTGCCAGTAGTTTGCTACAGGGGGCCGCTACCGACACTGAAGCTTTCTTT.

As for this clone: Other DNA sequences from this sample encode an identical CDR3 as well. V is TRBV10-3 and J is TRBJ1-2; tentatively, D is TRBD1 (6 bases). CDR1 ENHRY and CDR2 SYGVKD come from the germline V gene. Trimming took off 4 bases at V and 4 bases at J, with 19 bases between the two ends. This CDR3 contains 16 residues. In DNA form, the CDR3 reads TGTGCCATCAGTGTGCCCTCCACGGGACAATCCTATGGCTACACCTTC. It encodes CAISVPSTGQSYGYTF.

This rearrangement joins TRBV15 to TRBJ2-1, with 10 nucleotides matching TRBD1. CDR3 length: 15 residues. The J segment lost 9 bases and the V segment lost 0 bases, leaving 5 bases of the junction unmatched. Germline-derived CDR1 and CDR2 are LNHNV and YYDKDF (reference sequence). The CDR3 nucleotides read TGTGCCACCAGCAGAGAGAGACAGGGGGCTTGTGAGCAGTTCTTC. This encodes CATSRERQGACEQFF.

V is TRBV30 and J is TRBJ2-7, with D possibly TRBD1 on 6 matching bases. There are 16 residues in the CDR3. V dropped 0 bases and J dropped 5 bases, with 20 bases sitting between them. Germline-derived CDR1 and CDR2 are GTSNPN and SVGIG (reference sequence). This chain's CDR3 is CAWSVRGFRDTHEQYF. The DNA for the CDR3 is TGTGCCTGGAGTGTACGGGGATTCCGGGACACCCACGAGCAGTACTTC.

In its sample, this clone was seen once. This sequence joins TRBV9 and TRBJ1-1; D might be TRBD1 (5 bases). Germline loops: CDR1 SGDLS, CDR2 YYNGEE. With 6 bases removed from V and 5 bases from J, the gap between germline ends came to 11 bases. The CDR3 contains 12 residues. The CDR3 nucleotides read TGTGCCAGCAACACCGGGGGTACTGAAGCTTTCTTT. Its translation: CASNTGGTEAFF.